The 21 T cell receptor beta chains listed next were all sequenced from one sample in a study of T-cell reconstitution after alpha-beta-depleted transplantation in children. During its preparation, the TCRbeta library received unique molecular identifiers. TCRdb recomputed calls from the PCR reads with MiXCR, one row per CDR3 protein. The table lists approximately 240,000 distinct CDR3 sequences, 8.5% to 10% of them singletons. Sequences were derived from PBMCs from the stem cell graft donor, sampled from the stem cell graft. Source of these receptors: a human donor who donated a stem cell graft to a child with acute lymphoblastic leukemia.

This clonotype appeared many times. This CDR3 is CASSLSPPKQGANTGELFF. The CDR3 coding sequence is TGCGCCAGCAGCTTGTCACCCCCGAAACAGGGGGCAAACACCGGGGAGCTGTTTTTT. V gene TRBV5-1 combines with J gene TRBJ2-2; 9 nucleotides match TRBD1. CDR1 is SGHRS and CDR2 is YFSETQ in the germline V gene. The V and J ends lost 1 base and 2 bases, in that order; junction bases with no gene match: 12. CDR3 size: 19 residues.

This clonotype came up many times. The chain joins TRBV12-3 or TRBV12-4 to TRBJ1-4; no clear D. This CDR3 spans 12 amino acids. V lost 8 bases, J lost 4 bases, and 8 bases lay in between. CDR3 sequence: CASQNDNEKLFF. As DNA, the CDR3 is TGTGCCAGCCAGAACGATAATGAAAAACTGTTTTTT.

The sample holds a few counts of this clonotype. The chain links TRBV27 to TRBJ1-2, with 11 positions matching TRBD1. The V gene end was trimmed by 1 base and the J gene end by 8 bases; junction bases not matched to a gene: 12. CDR1 MNHEY and CDR2 SMNVEV come from the germline V gene (reference sequence). The CDR3 totals 17 residues. CDR3 amino acids: CASSLLGGTGGEGGYTF. In DNA form, the CDR3 reads TGTGCCAGCAGTTTATTAGGGGGGACAGGGGGAGAGGGAGGCTACACCTTC.

The table lists this clonotype with many counts. The chain joins TRBV6-2 or TRBV6-3 to TRBJ2-1, with D possibly called TRBD1 or TRBD2 (5 bases each). The CDR3 sequence is 13 residues long. Trimming left V 5 bases short and J 7 bases short, with 12 bases between. Germline values: CDR1 MNHEY, CDR2 SVGEGT. CDR3 coding DNA: TGTGCCAGCAGTAAGGGACCGAGGAATGAGCAGTTCTTC. This sequence encodes CASSKGPRNEQFF.

This clonotype appeared many times. The V call is TRBV12-3 or TRBV12-4, the J call TRBJ1-3; D unclear. This CDR3 contains 13 residues. V lost 6 bases and J 0 bases, leaving 6 bases between the germline ends. The CDR3 loop reads CASSLSSGNTIYF. The CDR3 nucleotides are TGTGCCAGCAGCCTGAGCTCTGGAAACACCATATATTTT.

In its sample, this clonotype was seen a few times. The V call is TRBV11-2, the J call TRBJ2-7; D possibly corresponds to TRBD1 (5 bases). Germline V lookup: CDR1 SGHAT, CDR2 FQNNGV. The CDR3 has 14 amino acids. Trimming shortened V by 4 bases and J by 3 bases, and 13 bases separated the two germline ends. CDR3 amino acids: CASSSMTDYYEQYF. The CDR3 DNA reads as TGTGCCAGCAGCTCAATGACAGATTACTACGAGCAGTACTTC. Complete variable domain (other parts from reference TRBV11-2 and TRBJ2-7): EAGVAQSPRYKIIEKRQSVAFWCNPISGHATLYWYQQILGQGPKLLIQFQNNGVVDDSQLPKDRFSAERLKGVDSTLKIQPAKLEDSAVYLCASSSMTDYYEQYFGPGTRLTVT.

This clonotype appeared many times. The chain is built from TRBV5-1 and TRBJ2-4; tentatively, D is TRBD1 (5 bases). V was clipped by 0 bases and J by 1 base, with 11 bases between them. In germline, CDR1 is SGHRS, CDR2 YFSETQ. The CDR3 totals 16 residues. Here the CDR3 reads CASSLEPRAAKNIQYF. The CDR3 DNA sequence: TGCGCCAGCAGCTTGGAACCCAGGGCCGCCAAAAACATTCAGTACTTC.

This clonotype showed up many times. The chain couples TRBV11-2 to TRBJ1-4; the match to TRBD1 covers 7 bases. The germline CDR1 and CDR2 sequences are SGHAT and FQNNGV. V was clipped by 1 base and J by 8 bases; unmatched bases: 7. The length of the CDR3 is 15 residues. The DNA for the CDR3 is TGTGCCAGCAGCTTAGTGACAGGGTCTGGGGAAAAACTGTTTTTT. The encoded protein is CASSLVTGSGEKLFF.

This clonotype has at least ten counts. The V call is TRBV5-1, the J call TRBJ2-3, with 11 bases that match TRBD2. With V trimmed by 4 bases and J by 0 bases, 1 base remained unmatched. Germline V CDR1 and CDR2: SGHRS, YFSETQ. The CDR3 contains 15 residues. This CDR3 reads CASSRLAGSTDTQYF. The CDR3 bases are TGCGCCAGCAGCCGACTAGCGGGGAGCACAGATACGCAGTATTTT.

To note about this clonotype: Its ends do not fully match the called genes, so a read error is possible. The chain has TRBV7-2 and TRBJ1-1; D ambiguous. CDR3 size: 13 residues. The germline gives CDR1 SGHTA, CDR2 FQGNSA. DNA of the CDR3: TGTGCCACCAGCTATACTATAGGGACTGAAGCTTTCTTT. This translates into CATSYTIGTEAFF.

This clonotype was seen only a few times. The V gene is TRBV20-1, the J gene TRBJ1-5; D is uncertain. The CDR3 spans 13 residues. Per germline, CDR1 DFQATT and CDR2 SNEGSKA (reference sequence). Trimming left V 3 bases short and J 2 bases short, with 8 bases between. The CDR3 region is CSASPFGNQPQHF. The CDR3 region has the DNA TGCAGTGCTAGTCCCTTTGGCAATCAGCCCCAGCATTTT.

This clonotype was seen repeatedly, ten times or more. Written as DNA, the CDR3 is TGTGCCAGCTCACCAACCTATGCGGGCGGACAGGGAGGCAATGAGCAGTTCTTC. Encoded protein: CASSPTYAGGQGGNEQFF. J is TRBJ2-1 and V is TRBV18, with 8 bases that match TRBD1. V was clipped by 2 bases and J by 6 bases; unmatched bases: 15. CDR1 is KGHSH and CDR2 is LQKENI in the germline V gene. This CDR3 comprises 18 residues.

A few counts support this clonotype. The chain joins TRBV5-6 to TRBJ2-1, with 7 positions matching TRBD1. The CDR3 extends over 16 amino acids. V lost 1 base, J lost 4 bases, and 8 bases stayed unmatched. CDR1 and CDR2 (germline): SGHDT, YYEEEE. CDR3: CASSLPPGQIYNEQFF. For the CDR3, the DNA is TGTGCCAGCAGCTTGCCCCCGGGACAGATATACAATGAGCAGTTCTTC. Based on the CDR3 plus reference TRBV5-6 and TRBJ2-1, the full variable domain is DAGVTQSPTHLIKTRGQQVTLRCSPKSGHDTVSWYQQALGQGPQFIFQYYEEEERQRGNFPDRFSGHQFPNYSSELNVNALLLGDSALYLCASSLPPGQIYNEQFFGPGTRLTVL.

This clonotype has a count of ten or more. This chain uses TRBV20-1 with TRBJ2-3, with a tentative D call TRBD2 (6 bases). The CDR3 extends over 17 amino acids. V was pared by 0 bases and J by 4 bases, with 20 bases between. Per the germline V gene, CDR1 is DFQATT and CDR2 is SNEGSKA (reference sequence). The CDR3 DNA reads as TGCAGTGCTAGAGATCGGCGGTCGGGCTGGGAGGCAGATACGCAGTATTTT. It is translated as CSARDRRSGWEADTQYF.

The chain employs TRBV6-2 or TRBV6-3 and TRBJ2-3, with D perhaps TRBD2 (6 bases). The CDR3 spans 16 residues. Germline lookup yields CDR1 MNHEY and CDR2 SVGEGT. Trimming took off 6 bases at V and 3 bases at J, with 19 bases between the two ends. CDR3 sequence reads: CASRITGTSLTDTQYF. Written as DNA, the CDR3 is TGTGCCAGCAGAATAACCGGCACTAGCCTAACAGATACGCAGTATTTT.

This chain joins TRBV5-1 and TRBJ2-7; the D gene is possibly TRBD2 (5 bases). Germline V gene data show CDR1 as SGHRS and CDR2 as YFSETQ. V was trimmed by 3 bases and J by 5 bases, leaving 9 bases between them. The CDR3 is 12 amino acids. The CDR3 loop is CASSSQRDEQYF. The CDR3 nucleotides read TGCGCCAGCAGCTCCCAGAGGGACGAGCAGTACTTC.

This clonotype was detected many times. The rearrangement joins TRBV3-1 to TRBJ2-5; 13 positions agree with TRBD2. Germline V gene lookup returns CDR1 LGHDT and CDR2 YNNKEL (reference sequence). This CDR3 is built from 15 residues. V was clipped by 4 bases and J by 9 bases; unmatched bases: 8. Here the CDR3 reads CASSRSTSGGASQYF. The CDR3 DNA is TGTGCCAGCAGCCGAAGTACTAGCGGGGGGGCCTCCCAGTACTTC.

This clonotype was seen at least ten times. The V gene is TRBV7-9, the J gene TRBJ2-7; the match to TRBD2 covers 7 bases. The CDR3 has 17 amino acids. Germline lookup yields CDR1 SEHNR and CDR2 FQNEAQ (reference sequence). V was pared by 3 bases and J by 2 bases, with 13 bases of the junction left unmatched. CDR3 region: CASSFPVRGRATYEQYF. CDR3 DNA: TGTGCCAGCAGCTTTCCCGTCCGGGGGAGGGCGACCTACGAGCAGTACTTC.

The chain joins TRBV30 to TRBJ1-2, with D possibly being TRBD1 (6 bases). The V end was cut by 2 bases, the J end by 7 bases, with 14 bases between. The germline V gene has CDR1 GTSNPN and CDR2 SVGIG (reference sequence). This CDR3 has 13 amino acids. The CDR3 region is CAWSLDSHLGYTF. DNA of the CDR3: TGTGCCTGGAGTTTGGACAGTCATCTTGGCTACACCTTC.

At least ten counts were recorded for this clonotype. The rearrangement links TRBV25-1 to TRBJ1-1, with TRBD1 matching over 8 bases. Germline-derived CDR1 and CDR2 are MGHDK and SYGVNS. After removal of 4 bases from V and 3 bases from J, the junction contained 10 bases not matched to a gene. The CDR3 totals 16 residues. This chain's CDR3 is CASSGIPGGVDTEAFF. In DNA form, the CDR3 reads TGTGCCAGCAGTGGAATTCCAGGGGGCGTAGACACTGAAGCTTTCTTT.

This clonotype has just a few counts. The chain employs TRBV6-5 and TRBJ2-1, with TRBD2 matching over 7 bases. Germline V lookup: CDR1 MNHEY, CDR2 SVGAGI. This CDR3 has 14 amino acids. V trimming: 3 bases; J trimming: 9 bases; junction bases outside the gene matches: 8. The CDR3, as DNA: TGTGCCAGCAGTTATAGCGGGCCCCGTGGTGAGCAGTTCTTC. This codes for CASSYSGPRGEQFF.